This T cell receptor (beta chain) was retrieved from a study of blood T cell repertoires in COVID-19. Study-wide context: Collection of acute and convalescent COVID-19 samples took place in the United States, Italy and Spain. Sources were T cells, B-cell-depleted T cells, or PBMCs; the material itself was cDNA or gDNA.

The CDR3 is 15 residues long. The V and J ends lost 6 bases and 0 bases respectively, with 12 bases between them. Looked up from germline, CDR1 is MDHEN and CDR2 is SYDVKM. Authors' analysis steps: Reference gene primer amplification in the assay estimated nucleated cell counts. Sequenced by immunoSEQ multiplex PCR; TCRdb stores in-frame clones only, minus some. The V and J calls and the clone size are those of that table, but D and trimming were determined from the DNA. The sample has about 120,000 clones, around four fifths seen once. This rearrangement joins TRBV28 to TRBJ1-3, with D tentatively TRBD1 (6 bases). This sequence originates from a man aged 55 to 70 with acute or convalescent COVID-19. Sequencing was carried out using peripheral blood. This CDR3 is CASRGVDSSGNTIYF. CDR3 nucleotide sequence: TGTGCCAGCAGGGGGGTGGACAGCTCTGGAAACACCATATATTTT.